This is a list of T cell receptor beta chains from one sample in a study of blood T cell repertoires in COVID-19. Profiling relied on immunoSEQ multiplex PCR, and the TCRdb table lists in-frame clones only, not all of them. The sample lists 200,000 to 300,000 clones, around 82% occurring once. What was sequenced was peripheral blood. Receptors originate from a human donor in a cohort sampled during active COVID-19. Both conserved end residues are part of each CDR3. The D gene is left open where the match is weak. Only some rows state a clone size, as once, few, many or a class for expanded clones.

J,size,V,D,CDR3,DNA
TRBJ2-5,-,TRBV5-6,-,CASSLALGHRETQYF,TGTGCCAGCAGCTTGGCCCTCGGACATCGAGAGACCCAGTACTTC
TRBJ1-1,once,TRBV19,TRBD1,CASSIDRGSSTEAFF,TGTGCCAGTAGTATAGACAGGGGGTCGAGTACTGAAGCTTTCTTT
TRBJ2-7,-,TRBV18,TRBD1,CASSRQGYEQYF,TGTGCCAGCTCAAGACAGGGGTACGAGCAGTACTTC
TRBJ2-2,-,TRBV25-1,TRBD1,CASTKTGTNTGELFF,TGTGCCAGCACCAAGACAGGGACGAACACCGGGGAGCTGTTTTTT
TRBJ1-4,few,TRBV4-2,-,CASSQEAQNTEKLFF,TGTGCCAGCAGCCAAGAGGCACAGAACACTGAAAAACTGTTTTTT
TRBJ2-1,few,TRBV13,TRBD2,CASSLRTSGFEQFF,TGTGCCAGCAGCCTAAGGACTAGCGGGTTTGAGCAGTTCTTC
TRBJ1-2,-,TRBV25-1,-,CASSELSSYGYTF,TGTGCCAGCAGTGAACTTAGTAGCTATGGCTACACCTTC
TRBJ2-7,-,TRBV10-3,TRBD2,CAISDSGTSGLYEQYF,TGTGCCATCAGTGATTCCGGGACTAGCGGCCTCTACGAGCAGTACTTC
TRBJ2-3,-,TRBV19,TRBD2,CASSTGTSSRTDTQYF,TGTGCCAGTAGTACCGGGACTAGCAGCCGCACAGATACGCAGTATTTT
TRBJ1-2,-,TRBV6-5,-,CASSRLDKAYGYTF,TGTGCCAGCAGTCGCTTGGACAAGGCCTATGGCTACACCTTC
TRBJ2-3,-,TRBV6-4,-,CASSRDTGADTQYF,TGTGCCAGCAGCCGGGACACTGGAGCAGATACGCAGTATTTT
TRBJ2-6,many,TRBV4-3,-,CASSQSSSGANVLTF,TGCGCCAGCAGCCAGTCTAGCTCTGGGGCCAACGTCCTGACTTTC
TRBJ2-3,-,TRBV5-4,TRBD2,CASAPLAGGPDTQYF,TGTGCCAGCGCCCCCCTGGCGGGGGGGCCAGATACGCAGTATTTT
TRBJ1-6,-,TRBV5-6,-,CASSPDRNPNSPLHF,TGTGCCAGCAGCCCCGACAGGAACCCGAATTCACCCCTCCACTTT
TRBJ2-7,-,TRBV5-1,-,CASSLDPMGQRSWYEQYF,TGCGCCAGCAGCTTGGATCCAATGGGGCAGCGTAGTTGGTACGAGCAGTACTTC
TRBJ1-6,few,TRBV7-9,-,CASSLPGGSPLHF,TGTGCCAGCAGCCTCCCTGGCGGTTCACCCCTCCACTTT
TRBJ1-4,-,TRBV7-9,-,CASSFYGEKLFF,TGTGCCAGCAGCTTTTACGGTGAAAAACTGTTTTTT
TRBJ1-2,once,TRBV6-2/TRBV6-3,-,CASSWGGRVDGYTF,TGTGCCAGCAGTTGGGGGGGCAGGGTGGATGGCTACACCTTC
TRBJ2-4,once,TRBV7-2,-,CASSFGGRENIQYF,TGTGCCAGCAGCTTTGGAGGTCGGGAAAACATTCAGTACTTC
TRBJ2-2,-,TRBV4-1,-,CASSQDAGLSTGELFF,TGCGCCAGCAGCCAAGACGCAGGACTTAGCACCGGGGAGCTGTTTTTT
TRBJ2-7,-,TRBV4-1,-,CASSQVGAYEQYF,TGCGCCAGCAGCCAAGTCGGGGCCTACGAGCAGTACTTC
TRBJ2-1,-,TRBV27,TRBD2,CASKGLGQGSGGWNEQFF,TGTGCCAGCAAAGGTCTCGGCCAAGGTAGCGGGGGTTGGAATGAGCAGTTCTTC
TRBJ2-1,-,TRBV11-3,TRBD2,CASSLGGGPTGEQFF,TGTGCCAGCAGCTTAGGCGGGGGGCCGACCGGTGAGCAGTTCTTC
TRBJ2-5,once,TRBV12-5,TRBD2,CASGRDYGVSRETQYF,TGTGCTAGTGGACGGGACTATGGGGTTTCTCGAGAGACCCAGTACTTC
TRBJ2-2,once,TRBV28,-,CASSLLGAANTGELFF,TGTGCCAGCAGCCTACTGGGGGCCGCGAACACCGGGGAGCTGTTTTTT
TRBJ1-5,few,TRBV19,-,CASSEVAGRNQPQHF,TGTGCCAGTAGTGAGGTCGCAGGGCGAAATCAGCCCCAGCATTTT
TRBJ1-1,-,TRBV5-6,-,CASSLRVPVGTEAFF,TGTGCCAGCAGCTTGCGGGTCCCGGTCGGCACTGAAGCTTTCTTT
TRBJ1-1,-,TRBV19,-,CASSIIEGDTEAFF,TGTGCCAGTAGTATTATTGAGGGAGACACTGAAGCTTTCTTT
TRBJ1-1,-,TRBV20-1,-,CSARGDTYTEAFF,TGCAGTGCTCGTGGGGACACATACACTGAAGCTTTCTTT
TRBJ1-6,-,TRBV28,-,CASRVLGSFNSPLHF,TGTGCCAGCAGGGTCCTGGGCAGCTTCAATTCACCCCTCCACTTT
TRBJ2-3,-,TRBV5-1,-,CASSLAAVGAATDTQYF,TGCGCCAGCAGCTTGGCCGCGGTAGGGGCGGCCACAGATACGCAGTATTTT
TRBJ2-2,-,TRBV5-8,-,CASSLTAAGELFF,TGTGCCAGCAGCTTGACAGCGGCCGGGGAGCTGTTTTTT
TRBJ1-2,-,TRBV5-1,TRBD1,CASSATGAGYTF,TGCGCCAGCAGCGCGACAGGGGCTGGCTACACCTTC
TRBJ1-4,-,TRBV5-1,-,CASSLGQWGEKLFF,TGCGCCAGCAGCCTCGGACAGTGGGGCGAAAAACTGTTTTTT
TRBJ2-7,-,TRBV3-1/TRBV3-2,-,CASSQSSGQNYEQYF,TGTGCCAGCAGCCAAAGTTCCGGACAGAACTACGAGCAGTACTTC
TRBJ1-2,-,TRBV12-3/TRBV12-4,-,CASPLGDF,TGTGCCAGCCCCCTAGGGGATTTC
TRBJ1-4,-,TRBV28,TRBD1,CASSSSDRGRLVVFF,TGTGCCAGCAGTTCCTCGGACAGGGGGAGATTAGTAGTGTTTTTT
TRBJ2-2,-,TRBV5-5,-,CASSLPGKVAGELFF,TGTGCCAGCAGCTTGCCAGGGAAGGTGGCCGGGGAGCTGTTTTTT
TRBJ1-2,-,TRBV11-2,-,CASTPLRRIANYGYTF,TGTGCCAGCACCCCCTTGAGGCGGATAGCTAACTATGGCTACACCTTC
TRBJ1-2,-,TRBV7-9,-,CASSFGSADGYTF,TGTGCCAGCAGCTTCGGAAGCGCGGATGGCTACACCTTC
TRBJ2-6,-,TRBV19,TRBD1,CASSIIQGARGANVLTF,TGTGCCAGTAGTATAATTCAGGGGGCGCGTGGGGCCAACGTCCTGACTTTC
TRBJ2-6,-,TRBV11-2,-,CASSATGRANVLTF,TGTGCCAGCAGCGCGACAGGCCGGGCCAACGTCCTGACTTTC
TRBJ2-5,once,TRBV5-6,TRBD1,CASSQDRGIQETQYF,TGTGCCAGCAGTCAGGACAGGGGGATTCAAGAGACCCAGTACTTC
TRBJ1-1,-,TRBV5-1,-,CASSPRGGMNTEAFF,TGCGCCAGCAGCCCCAGGGGCGGTATGAACACTGAAGCTTTCTTT